This TCR beta chain was profiled in a study of T-cell reconstitution after alpha-beta-depleted transplantation in children. General study points: There were some patients whose high TCRbeta diversity at day 60 came from surviving recipient T cells and thymic progenitors. After one year, T-cell counts and TCRbeta diversity mostly came from new T cells.

The table lists this clonotype with a few counts. Its antigen remains unknown. The library targeted TCRbeta and was prepared with unique molecular identifiers. TCRdb fed the PCR reads into MiXCR, producing one record per CDR3 protein. The repertoire holds about 290,000 distinct CDR3 sequences, with approximately 7.3% as singletons. Per germline, CDR1 MNHEY and CDR2 SVGAGI. The V end was cut by 2 bases, the J end by 0 bases, with 15 bases between. This CDR3 has 17 residues. The sequence was obtained from a female patient aged 2 to 10 who had a stem cell transplant for Fanconi anemia, so the T cells may come from the graft donor. The material was peripheral blood, obtained 360 days after TCRalphabeta/CD19-depleted stem cell transplant. V and J are TRBV6-5 and TRBJ2-3; D is uncertain. Here the CDR3 DNA reads TGTGCCAGCAGTTACCCTGGTGGTTTCGCTAGCACAGATACGCAGTATTTT. Its translation: CASSYPGGFASTDTQYF.